Here is one T cell receptor beta chain with its context. Per the study methods: Estimates of nucleated cell counts were drawn from the amplification of reference gene primers. Here immunoSEQ multiplex PCR was the method, and the copy in TCRdb shows in-frame clones only, minus some. V and J calls plus clone size are reproduced from that table; the DNA served to infer D and trimming. The sample yields roughly 520,000 clones, 70% to 90% seen once. Adults between about 18 and 89 years of age took part from about two dozen US areas. Researchers sorted participants into cohorts using their self-reported clinical history. This specimen comes from a study of blood T cell repertoires in COVID-19. Overall study: Italy, Spain and the United States were the sources of the convalescent and acute COVID-19 samples.

The sequenced material came from PBMCs or T cells enriched from blood (not recorded which). This receptor was obtained from a woman in her forties who had recovered from COVID-19.

CDR3 DNA: TGTGCCAGCTCACCGGTGGGACAGGGGCGGTTGATGAACACTGAAGCTTTCTTT. This sequence encodes CASSPVGQGRLMNTEAFF. V usage is TRBV18 and J usage is TRBJ1-1; TRBD1 aligns across 10 bases. V was pared by 3 bases and J by 0 bases, with 10 bases of the junction left unmatched. The V gene's germline CDR1 is KGHSH and CDR2 LQKENI. The CDR3 runs 18 residues.